A single sample is the source of the 16 T cell receptor beta chains below, sequenced in a study of Ad26.COV2.S vaccination and SARS-CoV-2 variants. Specified treatment: around 19 received Ad26.COV2.S at low or high dose, single or two shots; five or six received placebo; per-sample allocation not given. Collection of the samples took place on day 63 after the first injection of vaccine or placebo. Produced via immunoSEQ multiplex PCR; TCRdb's table is partial and in-frame only. The sample carries around 450,000 clones, about 89% recorded once. The sequenced sample was peripheral blood, obtained in a trial of Ad26.COV2.S vaccine versus placebo. The receptors stem from a person between 18 and 65 years old who received the Ad26.COV2.S COVID-19 vaccine or a placebo.

The V gene is TRBV29-1, the J gene TRBJ2-1; TRBD1 agrees at 9 bases. This CDR3 contains 12 residues. In germline, CDR1 is SQVTM, CDR2 ANQGSEA. Unmatched junction bases numbered 7, after V lost 6 bases and J lost 10 bases. The CDR3 loop reads CSVGTGSREQFF. The CDR3 DNA follows: TGCAGCGTCGGGACAGGGAGCAGGGAGCAGTTCTTC.

The V gene is TRBV6-5, the J gene TRBJ2-5, with D possibly being TRBD1 (5 bases). The V end lost 6 bases, the J end lost 5 bases, and 19 bases lay between the germline ends. Germline CDR1 MNHEY, CDR2 SVGAGI. CDR3 length: 15 amino acids. CDR3 in DNA: TGTGCCAGCAGAAAATCAGGGTACTTTGGGGAGACCCAGTACTTC. Its protein product is CASRKSGYFGETQYF.

This clone was recorded only once. The chain combines TRBV19 with TRBJ2-7; 8 bases map to TRBD2. There are 15 residues in the CDR3. Germline loops: CDR1 LNHDA, CDR2 SQIVND (reference sequence). Trimming at V came to 6 bases and at J to 3 bases, leaving 10 bases not matched to a gene. CDR3 loop: CASRASGPPDYEQYF. DNA of the CDR3: TGTGCCAGTAGGGCTAGCGGGCCCCCCGACTACGAGCAGTACTTC.

The rearrangement uses TRBV11-2 and TRBJ2-1, with TRBD2 matching over 11 bases. V lost 2 bases to trimming and J lost 5 bases; unmatched junction nucleotides: 8. This CDR3 comprises 17 residues. Germline V CDR1 and CDR2: SGHAT, FQNNGV. DNA for the CDR3: TGTGCCAGCAGCTTATCCGCTGGACTAGCGGGCCACAATGAGCAGTTCTTC. As protein: CASSLSAGLAGHNEQFF.

V is TRBV28 and J is TRBJ2-2; D unclear. Germline V gene lookup returns CDR1 MDHEN and CDR2 SYDVKM. With 11 bases removed from V and 0 bases from J, the gap between germline ends came to 10 bases. This CDR3 has 13 residues. CDR3 loop: CALTGTNTGELFF. Written as DNA, the CDR3 is TGTGCCTTAACGGGTACGAACACCGGGGAGCTGTTTTTT.

The rearrangement uses TRBV12-3 or TRBV12-4 and TRBJ2-1, with unresolved D. Trimming shortened V by 5 bases and J by 4 bases, and 6 bases separated the two germline ends. CDR3 size: 12 residues. CDR3 sequence reads: CASSPEYNEQFF. The CDR3 DNA follows: TGTGCCAGCAGTCCCGAGTACAATGAGCAGTTCTTC.

The chain couples TRBV30 to TRBJ2-1; 9 bases are a match to TRBD1. The V gene's germline CDR1 is GTSNPN and CDR2 SVGIG (reference sequence). The CDR3 sequence is 13 residues long. With V trimmed by 3 bases and J by 4 bases, 1 base remained unmatched. The CDR3 DNA follows: TGTGCCTGGAGGACAGGGGGATACAATGAGCAGTTCTTC. Translating it yields CAWRTGGYNEQFF.

The chain carries TRBV30 and TRBJ1-2; 9 bases match TRBD1. Germline values: CDR1 GTSNPN, CDR2 SVGIG (reference sequence). There are 13 residues in the CDR3. The V gene end was trimmed by 4 bases and the J gene end by 6 bases; junction bases not matched to a gene: 6. CDR3 nucleotides: TGTGCCTGGAAGTTATACAGGGGGCATGGCTACACCTTC. Translation gives CAWKLYRGHGYTF.

V and J are TRBV10-3 and TRBJ2-3; D gene uncertain. V was cut by 8 bases and J by 4 bases, with 13 bases left in between. In germline, CDR1 is ENHRY, CDR2 SYGVKD. CDR3 length: 13 residues. CDR3 sequence reads: CAIRSFGADTQYF. The CDR3 nucleotides are TGTGCCATCCGTTCGTTTGGGGCAGATACGCAGTATTTT.

This CDR3 is CASSPLPSGRANYNEQFF. Written as DNA, the CDR3 is TGTGCCAGCAGCCCATTACCTAGCGGGAGGGCAAACTACAATGAGCAGTTCTTC. This chain connects TRBV3-1 (or the pseudogene TRBV3-2) to TRBJ2-1, with TRBD2 matching 12 bases. Germline V lookup: CDR1 LGHDT, CDR2 YNNKEL (reference sequence). Unmatched junction bases numbered 10, after V lost 4 bases and J lost 3 bases. This CDR3 is built from 18 residues.

For the CDR3, the DNA is TGTGCCAGCAGTTTAACTAGCGGGGGGGCCGGTGAGCAGTTCTTC. It specifies CASSLTSGGAGEQFF. This chain joins TRBV6-2 or TRBV6-3 and TRBJ2-1; 13 bases line up with TRBD2. Germline values: CDR1 MNHEY, CDR2 SVGEGT. The V and J ends lost 4 bases and 9 bases, in that order; junction bases with no gene match: 6. This CDR3 region has 15 residues.

V is TRBV5-5 and J is TRBJ2-6; 7 nucleotides align to TRBD1. Germline CDR1 SGHKS, CDR2 YYEKEE (reference sequence). The CDR3 has 19 residues. Trimming removed 2 bases from V and 0 bases from J; junction bases left unmatched: 11. CDR3 coding DNA: TGTGCCAGCAGCTTTCAGCGCCCGGGACAGATCTCTGGGGCCAACGTCCTGACTTTC. Translating it yields CASSFQRPGQISGANVLTF.

The V gene is TRBV9, the J gene TRBJ2-4, with D possibly being TRBD1 (6 bases). Germline loops: CDR1 SGDLS, CDR2 YYNGEE. The CDR3 totals 14 residues. Trimming stripped 4 bases from V and 6 bases from J, with 14 bases between. The CDR3 protein is CASSSNRDGNIQYF. The CDR3 DNA sequence: TGTGCCAGCAGCTCAAACAGGGATGGAAACATTCAGTACTTC. Together with reference TRBV9 and TRBJ2-4, the CDR3 gives the full variable domain: DSGVTQTPKHLITATGQRVTLRCSPRSGDLSVYWYQQSLDQGLQFLIQYYNGEERAKGNILERFSAQQFPDLHSELNLSSLELGDSALYFCASSSNRDGNIQYFGAGTRLSVL.

This chain connects TRBV6-1 to TRBJ1-2; D not certain. Trimming left V 2 bases short and J 5 bases short, with 12 bases between. The germline V gene has CDR1 MNHNS and CDR2 SASEGT. The CDR3 consists of 14 residues. The CDR3 DNA is TGTGCCAGCAGTGAACGAGGCCCCCCATATGGCTACACCTTC. Translation gives CASSERGPPYGYTF.

This chain uses TRBV7-2 with TRBJ2-5, with D tentatively TRBD1 (5 bases). The CDR3 extends over 13 amino acids. In germline, CDR1 is SGHTA, CDR2 FQGNSA. V was pared by 5 bases and J by 2 bases, with 9 bases between. CDR3: CASSRYRQETQYF. Written as DNA, the CDR3 is TGTGCCAGCAGCCGCTACAGGCAAGAGACCCAGTACTTC.

The chain joins TRBV28 to TRBJ2-1; D is undetermined. V shed 7 bases and J shed 2 bases, with 9 bases lying between them. Germline CDR1 MDHEN, CDR2 SYDVKM. The CDR3 covers 13 residues. The CDR3 nucleotides are TGTGCCAGCATGCAAGTTACCTACAATGAGCAGTTCTTC. It is translated as CASMQVTYNEQFF. Combining the CDR3 with reference TRBV28 and TRBJ2-1 gives the whole variable domain DVKVTQSSRYLVKRTGEKVFLECVQDMDHENMFWYRQDPGLGLRLIYFSYDVKMKEKGDIPEGYSVSREKKERFSLILESASTNQTSMYLCASMQVTYNEQFFGPGTRLTVL.